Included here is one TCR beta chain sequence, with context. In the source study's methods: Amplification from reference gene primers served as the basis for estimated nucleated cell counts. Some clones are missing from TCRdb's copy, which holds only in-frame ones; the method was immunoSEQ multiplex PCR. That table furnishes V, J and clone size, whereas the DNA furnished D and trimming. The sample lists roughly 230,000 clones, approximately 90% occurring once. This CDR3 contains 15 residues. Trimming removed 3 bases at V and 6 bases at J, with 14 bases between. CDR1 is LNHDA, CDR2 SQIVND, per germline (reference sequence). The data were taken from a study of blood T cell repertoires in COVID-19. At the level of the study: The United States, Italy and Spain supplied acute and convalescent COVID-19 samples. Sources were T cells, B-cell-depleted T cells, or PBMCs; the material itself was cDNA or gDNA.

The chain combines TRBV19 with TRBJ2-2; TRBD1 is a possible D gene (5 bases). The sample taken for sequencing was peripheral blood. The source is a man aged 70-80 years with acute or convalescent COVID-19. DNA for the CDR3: TGTGCCAGTAGTATCGGCAGGGTTGTACCCGGGGAGCTGTTTTTT. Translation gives CASSIGRVVPGELFF.